Listed below are T cell receptor beta chains from one sample, sequenced in a study of CD8+CD57+ T cells in acquired aplastic anemia. From the reads, TCRdb called clonotypes with MiXCR, one entry per CDR3 protein. The data show around 400,000 distinct CDR3 sequences, 55% to 70% seen once. Sequenced: sorted CD4+, CD8+, or CD8+CD57+ T cells (not recorded which) from PBMCs. These receptors originate from a human donor in good health, serving as a control. The CDR3 runs from the conserved cysteine through the conserved F or W. Each record gives: J gene, D gene, clone size, V gene, CDR3 DNA, CDR3 protein. A D gene is named only where the DNA matches it firmly. Expanded clones get a size class; other rows say once, few or many, or leave the size out.

TRBJ2-5,-,-,TRBV11-3,TGTGCCAGCAGCTTAGAGGCCGGGGCCGTAGAGACCCAGTACTTC,CASSLEAGAVETQYF
TRBJ2-7,TRBD1,-,TRBV5-1,TGCGCCAGCAACTCGGGACAGGGGCTCGGCGAGCAGTACTTC,CASNSGQGLGEQYF
TRBJ2-2,TRBD2,once,TRBV2,TGTGCCAGCAGCGAACCGGGACTAGCGGGAGGGAAGACCGGGGAGCTGTTTTTT,CASSEPGLAGGKTGELFF
TRBJ1-3,-,many,TRBV19,TGTGCCAGTCGGGCAGTCTCTGGAAACACCATATATTTT,CASRAVSGNTIYF
TRBJ1-2,-,many,TRBV4-3,TGCGCCAGCAGCACCCGACCCGGGGGCGGATACTATGGCTACACCTTC,CASSTRPGGGYYGYTF
TRBJ1-5,-,-,TRBV15,TGTGCCACCAGGAGTGACAGGAGGGACCAGCCCCAGCATTTT,CATRSDRRDQPQHF
TRBJ2-1,TRBD1,-,TRBV10-3,TGTGCCATCAGTTTGGACAGGGGGCACAATGAGCAGTTCTTC,CAISLDRGHNEQFF
TRBJ2-1,-,many,TRBV6-1,TGTGCCAGCAGTGAAGACACCTCCTCATACAATGAGCAGTTCTTC,CASSEDTSSYNEQFF
TRBJ2-7,-,many,TRBV12-3/TRBV12-4,TGTGCCAGCAGTTTTGGTGGCCTCACGGACGAGCAGTACTTC,CASSFGGLTDEQYF
TRBJ2-3,-,-,TRBV19,TGTGCCAGTAGCCTTGGGGTTCCGGATACGCAGTATTTT,CASSLGVPDTQYF
TRBJ1-1,-,many,TRBV4-3,TGCGCCAGCAGCCAAGATGGGACGGACAACACTGAAGCTTTCTTT,CASSQDGTDNTEAFF
TRBJ1-2,-,-,TRBV7-9,TGTGCCAGCAGCCTGGACAGAAATACTCACTACTTCTTC,CASSLDRNTHYFF
TRBJ1-2,TRBD1,-,TRBV20-1,TGCAGTGCTAGTCAGGGGGCTGGAGGCTACACCTTC,CSASQGAGGYTF
TRBJ1-2,-,once,TRBV7-2,TGTGCCAGCAGCTTAAAGGGGTTGAATGGGTACAACTTC,CASSLKGLNGYNF
TRBJ1-1,-,many,TRBV30,TGTGCCTGGAGCAGGGCATCTGAAGCTTTCTTT,CAWSRASEAFF
TRBJ2-7,TRBD1,-,TRBV2,TGTGCCAGCAGTGATGGGACAGGGGTTCTCTACGAGCAGTACTTC,CASSDGTGVLYEQYF
TRBJ2-3,-,-,TRBV20-1,TGCAGTGCCCAGCCGGTCCTTACAAACCCGCAGTATTTT,CSAQPVLTNPQYF
TRBJ2-1,-,few,TRBV24-1,TGTGCCACCAGTGATCCTTATAAGGGGCTCTCCTACAATGAGCAGTTCTTC,CATSDPYKGLSYNEQFF
TRBJ2-7,TRBD2,-,TRBV7-6,TGTGCCAGCAGCTTACGGGGGGGGGTGGAAACCCAGTACTACTTC,CASSLRGGVETQYYF
TRBJ2-7,-,many,TRBV6-2/TRBV6-3,TGTGCCAGCAGAGCTCCGACAGGCTGGACGACCTACGAGCAGTACTTC,CASRAPTGWTTYEQYF
TRBJ1-5,-,few,TRBV19,TGTGCCAGTACTTTTCCCGGGCAGTTCAATCAGCCCCAGCATTTT,CASTFPGQFNQPQHF
TRBJ1-2,TRBD1,-,TRBV7-9,TGTGCCAGCAGCTTTCGGGACAGGTGGATGGGCTACACCTTC,CASSFRDRWMGYTF
TRBJ1-1,-,-,TRBV7-9,TGTGCCAGCAGCTTCGATGGCAGGGGCTACGAGCAGTACGCTTTCTTT,CASSFDGRGYEQYAFF
TRBJ2-1,-,many,TRBV5-1,TGCGCCAGCAGCTCCCGGGCCTCCATATCGTACAATGAGCAGTTCTTC,CASSSRASISYNEQFF
TRBJ1-3,-,many,TRBV7-2,TGTGCCAGCAGCTTAGGAGGGGCTTCTGGAAACACCATATATTTT,CASSLGGASGNTIYF
TRBJ1-2,-,-,TRBV5-5,TGTGCCAGCAGCCCCTGGGACACGAAATTAAACTATGGCTACACCTTC,CASSPWDTKLNYGYTF
TRBJ2-1,TRBD2,-,TRBV7-2,TGTGCCAGCAGCTTACTCCCAACTAGCGGGGGGGCCTATGAGCAGTTCTTC,CASSLLPTSGGAYEQFF
TRBJ2-1,-,-,TRBV20-1,TGCAGTGCTAGAGATCGTGCGGGTAAAGTTTCCTACAATGAGCAGTCCTTC,CSARDRAGKVSYNEQSF
TRBJ1-5,-,-,TRBV12-3/TRBV12-4,TGTGCCAGCAGTTTCCGGGACACACCCCAGCATTTT,CASSFRDTPQHF
TRBJ1-2,-,few,TRBV29-1,TGCAGCGTTAGCCCTTCCTATGGCTACACCTTC,CSVSPSYGYTF
TRBJ2-5,-,many,TRBV3-1,TGTGCCAGCAGCTACAGGGAGGTCCAAGAGACCCAGTACTTC,CASSYREVQETQYF
TRBJ2-1,-,-,TRBV7-2,TGTGCCAGCAGCTTAGAGGCGGGGCTTTACAATGAGCAGTTCTTC,CASSLEAGLYNEQFF
TRBJ1-6,-,-,TRBV5-1,TGCGCCAGCAGCGAGAACAGGGACTCCTATAATTCACCCCTCCACTTT,CASSENRDSYNSPLHF
TRBJ2-5,-,once,TRBV20-1,TGCAGTGCTGTGGGGCGGGCTGGGGCCAACTTC,CSAVGRAGANF
TRBJ1-1,-,few,TRBV27,TGTGCCAGCAGTTTGTGGGGGCTGAACACTGAAGCTTTCTTT,CASSLWGLNTEAFF
TRBJ2-3,-,once,TRBV7-9,TGTGCCAGCAGCGTAGCTAGGGGAGCGACTGGGGAAACAGATACGCAGTATTTT,CASSVARGATGETDTQYF
TRBJ1-1,-,-,TRBV2,TGTGCCAGCACCAATCCCCCCTCCGACGCTGAAGCTTTCTTT,CASTNPPSDAEAFF
TRBJ1-2,-,-,TRBV13,TGCGCCAGCAGTGAAGACAACGCCTATGGCTACACCTTC,CASSEDNAYGYTF
TRBJ2-7,-,-,TRBV28,TGTGCCCCGCGATTGCGGGTACTTCCCTACGAGCAGTACTTC,CAPRLRVLPYEQYF
TRBJ1-1,-,-,TRBV2,TGTGCCAGCAGCCCTTCCGGGAACACTGAAAATTTCTTC,CASSPSGNTENFF